These 18 T cell receptor beta chains were all obtained from the same sample, sequenced in a study of shared clonotypes between healthy human individuals. Sequencing used immunoSEQ multiplex PCR; TCRdb keeps in-frame clones, though not all of them. The sample carries approximately 1,500,000 clones, approximately 98% recorded once. The sample taken for sequencing was naive CD4+ T cells sorted from blood. As for subset: CD45RA+ positively selected. The receptors come from a man aged 30 to 39 in good health.

V is TRBV27 and J is TRBJ1-2; D unclear. Germline V gene sequence: CDR1 MNHEY, CDR2 SMNVEV (reference sequence). V lost 4 bases to trimming and J lost 8 bases, with 14 bases between them. The CDR3 consists of 13 residues. CDR3 amino acids: CASSSLVPGGYTF. As DNA, the CDR3 is TGTGCCAGCAGTTCCCTGGTCCCAGGAGGCTACACCTTC.

This clone was seen once. The chain is built from TRBV29-1 and TRBJ2-3; D not resolved. Per germline, CDR1 SQVTM and CDR2 ANQGSEA. Trimming cost V 5 bases and J 2 bases, with 11 bases left between them. The length of the CDR3 is 13 residues. CDR3 DNA: TGCAGCGTTCGGAGACCAAACACAGATACGCAGTATTTT. Its translation is CSVRRPNTDTQYF.

The rearrangement joins TRBV7-3 to TRBJ2-7, with 9 bases matching TRBD2. The V and J ends lost 2 bases and 4 bases, in that order; junction bases with no gene match: 3. CDR3 length: 14 amino acids. From germline, CDR1 is SGHTA and CDR2 FQGTGA. This CDR3 reads CASSLVAGVYEQYF. Here the CDR3 DNA reads TGTGCCAGCAGCTTAGTAGCGGGAGTATACGAGCAGTACTTC.

This chain joins TRBV27 and TRBJ2-7, with 7 bases that match TRBD2. The CDR3 covers 14 residues. The V and J ends lost 2 bases and 6 bases, in that order; junction bases with no gene match: 7. The germline CDR1 and CDR2 sequences are MNHEY and SMNVEV (reference sequence). The CDR3 spells CASSLGREHIEQYF. CDR3 in DNA: TGTGCCAGCAGTTTAGGGCGGGAGCACATCGAGCAGTACTTC.

The J gene is TRBJ1-5, the V gene TRBV2, with TRBD1 matching 9 bases. The J segment lost 1 base and the V segment lost 4 bases, leaving 5 bases of the junction unmatched. The CDR3 is 16 residues long. Germline lookup yields CDR1 SNHLY and CDR2 FYNNEI. Here the CDR3 reads CASSATGGPSNQPQHF. The CDR3 nucleotides read TGTGCCAGCAGTGCAACAGGGGGCCCAAGCAATCAGCCCCAGCATTTT.

The count of this clone is one. The chain combines TRBV18 with TRBJ2-2; 14 positions match TRBD2. Per the germline V gene, CDR1 is KGHSH and CDR2 is LQKENI. The trim removed 8 bases at V and 0 bases at J, leaving 8 bases unmatched. CDR3 length: 18 residues. The CDR3 loop is CASGGLTSGRANTGELFF. In DNA, the CDR3 is TGTGCCAGCGGAGGCCTGACTAGCGGGAGGGCGAACACCGGGGAGCTGTTTTTT.

The rearrangement uses TRBV6-6 and TRBJ2-7, with D possibly being TRBD1 or TRBD2 (5 bases each). Germline values: CDR1 MNHNY, CDR2 SVGAGI (reference sequence). Trimming left V 6 bases short and J 3 bases short, with 15 bases between. The CDR3 extends over 14 amino acids. DNA of the CDR3: TGTGCCAGCAGGACGAGGGGTAGGGTCTACGAGCAGTACTTC. Translated: CASRTRGRVYEQYF.

This clone showed up just once. V and J are TRBV11-2 and TRBJ1-4; tentative D call: TRBD1 (5 bases). CDR3 size: 17 residues. Germline lookup yields CDR1 SGHAT and CDR2 FQNNGV. Trimming left V 0 bases short and J 4 bases short, with 15 bases between. This CDR3 reads CASSLDLGAGFNEKLFF. The CDR3 nucleotides read TGTGCCAGCAGCTTAGATCTCGGGGCAGGGTTTAATGAAAAACTGTTTTTT.

The rearrangement joins TRBV29-1 to TRBJ2-3; D uncertain. This CDR3 has 14 residues. The germline CDR1 and CDR2 sequences are SQVTM and ANQGSEA. V shed 5 bases and J shed 0 bases, with 12 bases lying between them. Here the CDR3 reads CSVTPEFSTDTQYF. CDR3 sequence (DNA): TGCAGCGTTACCCCCGAGTTTAGCACAGATACGCAGTATTTT.

This clone was counted once. The chain links TRBV30 to TRBJ1-1; TRBD1 matches 9 bases. There are 13 residues in the CDR3. Germline V lookup: CDR1 GTSNPN, CDR2 SVGIG (reference sequence). Unmatched junction bases numbered 3, after V lost 4 bases and J lost 3 bases. The CDR3 region has the DNA TGTGCCTGGAAGCGGGACAGGGACACTGAAGCTTTCTTT. Translated, it gives CAWKRDRDTEAFF.

The CDR3, as DNA: TGTGCCAGCACCTTCCAGGGAAACTATGGCTACACCTTC. Residues: CASTFQGNYGYTF. This sequence joins TRBV28 and TRBJ1-2, with D possibly being TRBD1 (5 bases). Trimming stripped 7 bases from V and 2 bases from J, with 11 bases between. Germline-derived CDR1 and CDR2 are MDHEN and SYDVKM. The CDR3 sequence is 13 residues long.

This chain joins TRBV30 and TRBJ1-1; D perhaps matches TRBD1 (6 bases). V was cut by 0 bases and J by 1 base, with 21 bases left in between. Germline V gives CDR1 GTSNPN, CDR2 SVGIG (reference sequence). The CDR3 has 18 residues. The CDR3 region is CAWSVQWVGRGENTEAFF. The CDR3 DNA sequence: TGTGCCTGGAGTGTACAGTGGGTCGGCAGGGGCGAGAACACTGAAGCTTTCTTT. Complete variable domain (other parts from reference TRBV30 and TRBJ1-1): SQTIHQWPATLVQPVGSPLSLECTVEGTSNPNLYWYRQAAGRGLQLLFYSVGIGQISSEVPQNLSASRPQDRQFILSSKKLLLSDSGFYLCAWSVQWVGRGENTEAFFGQGTRLTVV.

CDR3 in amino acids: CASSKGTSGRLDTQYF. The CDR3 DNA reads as TGTGCCAGCAGCAAAGGGACTAGCGGAAGACTGGATACGCAGTATTTT. V is TRBV7-3 and J is TRBJ2-3; the match to TRBD2 covers 11 bases. Looked up from germline, CDR1 is SGHTA and CDR2 is FQGTGA. This CDR3 has 16 residues. Trimming took 5 bases from V and 6 from J; bases not matched to a gene: 10.

A single count supports this clone. The V and J genes are TRBV5-4 and TRBJ2-7; TRBD2 is a possible D gene (6 bases). Trimming left V 4 bases short and J 4 bases short, with 15 bases between. The CDR3 is 14 residues long. Looked up from germline, CDR1 is SGHNT and CDR2 is YYREEE (reference sequence). Written as DNA, the CDR3 is TGTGCCAGCAGCCGGGACTTTAAGGGGTACGAGCAGTACTTC. Its protein product is CASSRDFKGYEQYF.

This chain joins TRBV28 and TRBJ2-2; D is ambiguous. The CDR3 consists of 11 residues. Trimming removed 4 bases from V and 9 bases from J, with 6 bases in between. Germline V gene sequence: CDR1 MDHEN, CDR2 SYDVKM. The CDR3 DNA sequence: TGTGCCAGCAGTTCCCCCTGGGAGCTGTTTTTT. It is translated as CASSSPWELFF.

V usage is TRBV18 and J usage is TRBJ2-7; D might be TRBD2 (6 bases). V gave up 2 bases and J gave up 6 bases, with 14 bases separating them. Germline lookup yields CDR1 KGHSH and CDR2 LQKENI. CDR3 length: 14 amino acids. The CDR3 coding sequence is TGTGCCAGCTCACCAATAGGAAGGGGAGGCGAGCAGTACTTC. Amino acids: CASSPIGRGGEQYF.

This chain uses TRBV2 with TRBJ1-5; D unresolved. The CDR3 covers 15 residues. The germline CDR1 and CDR2 sequences are SNHLY and FYNNEI. Trimming removed 4 bases from V and 4 bases from J, with 14 bases in between. The CDR3 region is CASSVGSPVNQPQHF. The CDR3 coding sequence is TGTGCCAGCAGTGTAGGCAGCCCGGTAAATCAGCCCCAGCATTTT.

The gene calls are TRBV5-1 and TRBJ1-3, with TRBD1 matching 12 bases. V was clipped by 3 bases and J by 0 bases; unmatched bases: 7. The germline V gene has CDR1 SGHRS and CDR2 YFSETQ. The CDR3 extends over 18 amino acids. CDR3 residues: CASSSGDRGLLSGNTIYF. CDR3 nucleotide sequence: TGCGCCAGCAGCTCCGGGGACAGGGGGCTACTCTCTGGAAACACCATATATTTT.